These 2 T cell receptor beta chains were sequenced from one sample in a study of OX40 agonist ivuxolimab in advanced cancers. The table came from immunoSEQ multiplex PCR; TCRdb's copy has only in-frame clones and leaves some out. The sample holds some 84,000 clones, approximately 92% seen once. The specimen comprised CD4+ or CD8+ T cells sorted from blood, sampled in a trial of the OX40 agonist ivuxolimab. The source is an adult with an advanced solid tumor such as melanoma, head and neck, liver or kidney cancer.

This clone showed up just once. The gene calls are TRBV6-5 and TRBJ1-2, with a possible D match to TRBD1 (6 bases). Per germline, CDR1 MNHEY and CDR2 SVGAGI. The CDR3 totals 13 residues. Trimming took 7 bases from V and 5 from J, leaving 14 bases between them. The CDR3 sequence: CASTQQGRYGYTF. In nucleotides, the CDR3 is TGTGCCAGCACCCAACAGGGCCGATATGGCTACACCTTC.

This rearrangement joins TRBV21-1 to TRBJ2-3; the listed D gene, TRBD1, was not tested against the DNA. TRBV21-1 is a documented pseudogene. CDR3 length equals 17 residues. This CDR3 reads CASSICPGQGSTDTQYF. The DNA for the CDR3 is TGTGCCAGCAGCATCTGTCCAGGACAGGGAAGCACAGATACGCAGTATTTT.